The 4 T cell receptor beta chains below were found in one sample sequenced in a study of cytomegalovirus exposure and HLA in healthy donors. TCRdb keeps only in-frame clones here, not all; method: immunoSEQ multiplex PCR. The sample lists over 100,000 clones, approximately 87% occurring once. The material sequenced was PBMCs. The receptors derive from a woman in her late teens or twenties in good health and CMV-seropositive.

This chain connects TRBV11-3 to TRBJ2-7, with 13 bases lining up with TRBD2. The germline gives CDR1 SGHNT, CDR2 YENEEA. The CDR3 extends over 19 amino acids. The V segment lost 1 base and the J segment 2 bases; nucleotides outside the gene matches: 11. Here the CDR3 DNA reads TGTGCCAGCAGCTTAGTCCGCAGGACTAGCGGGAGTCATCCCTACGAGCAGTACTTC. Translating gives CASSLVRRTSGSHPYEQYF.

The CDR3 is CASSERGQLNTEAFF. DNA for the CDR3: TGTGCCAGCAGCGAGAGAGGACAGCTGAACACTGAAGCTTTCTTT. This chain joins TRBV9 and TRBJ1-1; a possible D gene is TRBD1 (6 bases). CDR1 and CDR2 from the germline V gene are SGDLS and YYNGEE. The CDR3 loop spans 15 amino acids. The V and J ends lost 3 bases and 0 bases respectively, with 12 bases between them.

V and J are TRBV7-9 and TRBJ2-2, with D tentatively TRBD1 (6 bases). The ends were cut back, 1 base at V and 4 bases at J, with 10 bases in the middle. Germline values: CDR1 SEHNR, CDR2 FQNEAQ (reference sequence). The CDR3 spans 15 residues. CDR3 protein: CASSLDPGATGELFF. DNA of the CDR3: TGTGCCAGCAGCTTAGACCCAGGGGCCACCGGGGAGCTGTTTTTT.

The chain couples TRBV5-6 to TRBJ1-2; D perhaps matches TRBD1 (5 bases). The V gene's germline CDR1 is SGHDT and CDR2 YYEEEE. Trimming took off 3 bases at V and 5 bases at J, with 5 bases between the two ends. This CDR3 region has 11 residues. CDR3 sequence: CASSSGYGYTF. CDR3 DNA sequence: TGTGCCAGCAGCTCAGGGTATGGCTACACCTTC.